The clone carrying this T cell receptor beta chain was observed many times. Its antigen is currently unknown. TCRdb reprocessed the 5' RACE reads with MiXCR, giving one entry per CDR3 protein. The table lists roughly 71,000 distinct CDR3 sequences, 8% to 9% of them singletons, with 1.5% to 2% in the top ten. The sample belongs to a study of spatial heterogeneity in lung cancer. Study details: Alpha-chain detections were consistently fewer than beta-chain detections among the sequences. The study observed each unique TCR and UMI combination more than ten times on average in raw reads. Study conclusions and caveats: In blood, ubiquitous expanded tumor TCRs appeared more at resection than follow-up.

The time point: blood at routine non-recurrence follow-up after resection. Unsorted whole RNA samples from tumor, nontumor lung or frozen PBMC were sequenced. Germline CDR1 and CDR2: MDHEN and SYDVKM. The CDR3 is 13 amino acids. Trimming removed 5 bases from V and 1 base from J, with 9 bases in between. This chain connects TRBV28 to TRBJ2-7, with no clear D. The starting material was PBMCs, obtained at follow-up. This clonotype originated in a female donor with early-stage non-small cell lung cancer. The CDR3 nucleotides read TGTGCCAGCAGTCCCAAGATATCCTACGAGCAGTACTTC. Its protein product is CASSPKISYEQYF.